Presented here are 23 T cell receptor beta chains from one specimen sequenced in a study of T cell repertoires in cytomegalovirus infection. TCRdb processed the reads anew with MiXCR; each CDR3 protein has one entry. The sample consists of about 530,000 distinct CDR3 sequences, around 27% of them appearing once. Material: PBMCs. The receptors here all came from a human donor in good health (CMV status not recorded). Some clones in this sample may be carry-over from other donors' samples.

This clonotype was found a few times. The chain carries TRBV28 and TRBJ1-5, with TRBD1 as a possible D gene (5 bases). Trimming pared 11 bases from V and 1 base from J, leaving 9 bases between. The germline CDR1 and CDR2 sequences are MDHEN and SYDVKM. This CDR3 has 12 residues. In DNA form, the CDR3 reads TGTGCCGGTAAGGGGAGCAATCAGCCCCAGCATTTT. Translation gives CAGKGSNQPQHF.

The rearrangement links TRBV5-6 to TRBJ2-1, with 8 bases lining up with TRBD1. The CDR3 is 17 amino acids. Germline V CDR1 and CDR2: SGHDT, YYEEEE. Trimming at V came to 0 bases and at J to 5 bases, leaving 10 bases not matched to a gene. The CDR3 region is CASSLAGYGRGHNEQFF. CDR3 nucleotides: TGTGCCAGCAGCTTGGCCGGGTATGGCAGGGGGCACAATGAGCAGTTCTTC.

This clonotype showed up many times. The chain links TRBV7-2 to TRBJ2-2; D possibly uses TRBD1 or TRBD2 (5 bases each). CDR1 and CDR2 from the germline V gene are SGHTA and FQGNSA. There are 19 residues in the CDR3. Trimming stripped 0 bases from V and 4 bases from J, with 21 bases between. The CDR3 is CASSLATADFRKGTGELFF. The DNA for the CDR3 is TGTGCCAGCAGCTTAGCGACAGCGGACTTCCGGAAGGGCACCGGGGAGCTGTTTTTT. The full variable domain, its missing parts supplied by reference TRBV7-2 and TRBJ2-2, is GAGVSQSPSNKVTEKGKDVELRCDPISGHTALYWYRQSLGQGLEFLIYFQGNSAPDKSGLPSDRFSAERTGGSVSTLTIQRTQQEDSAVYLCASSLATADFRKGTGELFFGEGSRLTVL.

In its sample, this clonotype was seen many times. The rearrangement uses TRBV7-6 and TRBJ2-5; unclear D gene. Deletions cut 2 bases from V and 5 bases from J, with 21 bases between. The CDR3 has 17 residues. From germline, CDR1 is SGHVS and CDR2 FNYEAQ. CDR3 residues: CASSLIFDQSKWETQYF. CDR3 in DNA: TGTGCCAGCAGCTTAATCTTCGACCAATCGAAATGGGAGACCCAGTACTTC.

V usage is TRBV19 and J usage is TRBJ1-1; 8 bases agree with TRBD1. The J segment lost 0 bases and the V segment lost 5 bases, leaving 5 bases of the junction unmatched. Germline CDR1 is LNHDA and CDR2 is SQIVND (reference sequence). This CDR3 has 15 amino acids. The CDR3 sequence: CASSVTGGMNTEAFF. CDR3 DNA sequence: TGTGCCAGTAGTGTAACAGGGGGGATGAACACTGAAGCTTTCTTT.

V gene TRBV12-3 or TRBV12-4 combines with J gene TRBJ2-2, with a weak D call TRBD1 (6 bases). The germline V and J ends were trimmed by 6 bases and 2 bases, with 16 bases remaining between them. CDR3 length: 16 amino acids. The CDR3 loop is CASSLQGLGNTGELFF. The CDR3 nucleotides are TGTGCCAGCAGCCTACAGGGTCTTGGAAACACCGGGGAGCTGTTTTTT.

This clonotype was seen ten or more times. One end of the junction fails to match germline, which may point to a read error. V and J are TRBV7-2 and TRBJ1-2; tentative D call: TRBD1 (5 bases). There are 14 residues in the CDR3. Germline values: CDR1 SGHTA, CDR2 FQGNSA. The CDR3 reads CASRLGRGVGGYTF. The CDR3 bases are TGTGCCAGCAGATTAGGGAGGGGCGTCGGAGGCTACACCTTC.

This chain connects TRBV28 to TRBJ1-2, with TRBD1 matching over 7 bases. The CDR3 runs 15 residues. Germline CDR1 is MDHEN and CDR2 is SYDVKM. The trim removed 6 bases at V and 3 bases at J, leaving 10 bases unmatched. In DNA form, the CDR3 reads TGTGCCAGCAGAAAAACAGGGGCCGGTTACTATGGCTACACCTTC. As protein: CASRKTGAGYYGYTF.

The chain is built from TRBV24-1 and TRBJ2-1, with TRBD2 matching 10 bases. This CDR3 contains 14 residues. With 3 bases clipped from V and 7 bases from J, the junction kept 2 bases outside the gene matches. CDR1 is KGHDR, CDR2 SFDVKD, per germline. The CDR3 region has the DNA TGTGCCACCAGTGATGGACTAGCGGAGAATGAGCAGTTCTTC. Translation: CATSDGLAENEQFF.

This rearrangement joins TRBV11-2 to TRBJ2-1; D is undetermined. CDR3 length: 15 residues. V was pared by 2 bases and J by 0 bases, with 8 bases between. The V gene's germline CDR1 is SGHAT and CDR2 FQNNGV. This CDR3 reads CASSLNRNSYNEQFF. CDR3 bases: TGTGCCAGCAGCTTAAACAGAAACTCCTACAATGAGCAGTTCTTC.

This clonotype was seen just once. The chain recombines TRBV7-8 with TRBJ1-2; no reliable D call. The V gene's germline CDR1 is SGHVS and CDR2 FQNEAQ. V was clipped by 0 bases and J by 3 bases, with 8 bases between them. CDR3 length: 14 residues. The CDR3 is CASSLADPHYGYTF. Written as DNA, the CDR3 is TGTGCCAGCAGCTTAGCGGACCCCCACTATGGCTACACCTTC.

This clonotype has a handful of counts. This chain joins TRBV7-9 and TRBJ1-3; weak D call: TRBD1 (6 bases). From germline, CDR1 is SEHNR and CDR2 FQNEAQ (reference sequence). V was clipped by 4 bases and J by 7 bases, with 14 bases between them. This CDR3 is built from 14 residues. The CDR3 bases are TGTGCCAGCAGCTACCAGGGGATTCGGAACACCATATATTTT. This sequence encodes CASSYQGIRNTIYF.

The chain couples TRBV6-2 or TRBV6-3 to TRBJ1-5; the match to TRBD1 covers 7 bases. After removal of 3 bases from V and 5 bases from J, the junction contained 4 bases not matched to a gene. The CDR3 consists of 14 residues. Germline values: CDR1 MNHEY, CDR2 SVGEGT. The CDR3 here is CASSYYDRDQPQHF. CDR3 DNA sequence: TGTGCCAGCAGTTATTACGACAGGGATCAGCCCCAGCATTTT.

In the case of this clonotype: A clone one base away is much larger, so this may be a read error. The V and J genes are TRBV6-1 and TRBJ1-5; D remains ambiguous. From germline, CDR1 is MNHNS and CDR2 SASEGT. This CDR3 is built from 15 residues. CDR3 residues: CASSEGVYSNQLQHF. The CDR3, as DNA: TGTGCCAGCAGTGAAGGAGTCTATAGCAATCAGCTCCAGCATTTT.

This rearrangement joins TRBV4-3 to TRBJ1-2; D uncertain. Trimming pared 0 bases from V and 1 base from J, leaving 9 bases between. Germline CDR1 LGHNA, CDR2 YSLEER. CDR3 size: 15 residues. Here the CDR3 DNA reads TGCGCCAGCAGCCAAGAAGAGGGAGGTAACTATGGCTACACCTTC. It yields the protein CASSQEEGGNYGYTF.

This clonotype was detected only a few times. V is TRBV6-2 or TRBV6-3 and J is TRBJ2-1, with 8 bases lining up with TRBD1. The CDR3 is 17 residues long. Germline CDR1 reads MNHEY; CDR2 reads SVGEGT. V lost 4 bases and J lost 2; bases outside the gene matches: 10. The CDR3 reads CASSSRTGKSTYNEQFF. The CDR3 nucleotides are TGTGCCAGCAGTTCACGGACAGGGAAGTCGACCTACAATGAGCAGTTCTTC.

This clonotype came up once. This chain connects TRBV5-1 to TRBJ2-1; maybe TRBD2 (6 bases). The CDR3 sequence is 13 residues long. V was shortened by 7 bases and J by 12 bases, with 20 bases between the two germline ends. CDR1 is SGHRS and CDR2 is YFSETQ in the germline V gene. The CDR3 loop reads CASRWFLGRGQFF. CDR3 coding DNA: TGCGCCAGCCGTTGGTTCCTTGGGCGGGGGCAGTTCTTC.

This clonotype was observed a handful of times. The chain is built from TRBV7-9 and TRBJ2-7; TRBD1 aligns across 9 bases. Per the germline V gene, CDR1 is SEHNR and CDR2 is FQNEAQ (reference sequence). J gave up 2 bases and V 5 bases, and 4 bases lay outside the gene matches. The CDR3 is 14 amino acids. The CDR3 bases are TGTGCCAGCAGCCACAGGGGGCGACCCTACGAGCAGTACTTC. This encodes CASSHRGRPYEQYF. Full variable domain (rest looked up from reference TRBV7-9 and TRBJ2-7): DTGVSQNPRHKITKRGQNVTFRCDPISEHNRLYWYRQTLGQGPEFLTYFQNEAQLEKSRLLSDRFSAERPKGSFSTLEIQRTEQGDSAMYLCASSHRGRPYEQYFGPGTRLTVT.

The V and J genes are TRBV12-3 or TRBV12-4 and TRBJ2-1; 10 nucleotides line up with TRBD2. V lost 5 bases, J lost 6 bases, and 1 base stayed unmatched. The CDR3 runs to 13 residues. CDR3 loop: CASSASGSNEQFF. DNA for the CDR3: TGTGCCAGCAGTGCTAGCGGGAGCAATGAGCAGTTCTTC.

The V gene is TRBV4-1, the J gene TRBJ2-1; 9 nucleotides align to TRBD2. This CDR3 region has 17 residues. The J segment lost 0 bases and the V segment lost 4 bases, leaving 7 bases of the junction unmatched. Germline loops: CDR1 MGHRA, CDR2 YSYEKL. This CDR3 reads CASSRLLAGLSYNEQFF. The CDR3 bases are TGCGCCAGCAGCCGGCTACTAGCGGGTCTCTCCTACAATGAGCAGTTCTTC.

This clonotype occurred a few times. The CDR3 loop reads CASSQNTYRDTQYF. Written as DNA, the CDR3 is TGCGCCAGCAGCCAAAACACCTACCGAGATACGCAGTATTTT. V gene TRBV4-3 combines with J gene TRBJ2-3; D is uncertain. Germline V lookup: CDR1 LGHNA, CDR2 YSLEER. This CDR3 contains 14 residues. V dropped 2 bases and J dropped 5 bases, with 11 bases sitting between them.

This clonotype has a count of ten or more. V gene TRBV7-2 combines with J gene TRBJ1-1; D call uncertain. Between the trimmed V and J ends, which lost 2 bases and 2 bases, there was a span of 6 bases. The CDR3 is made up of 13 amino acids. From germline, CDR1 is SGHTA and CDR2 FQGNSA. The CDR3 protein is CASSLSYNTEAFF. The CDR3 DNA is TGTGCCAGCAGCTTATCGTATAACACTGAAGCTTTCTTT.

The CDR3 DNA reads TGTGCCAGCAGCCAAGATGGGCAATTGAACACCGGGGAGCTGTTTTTT. Amino acid sequence: CASSQDGQLNTGELFF. The gene calls are TRBV14 and TRBJ2-2; D gene ambiguous. Trimming pared 0 bases from V and 1 base from J, leaving 9 bases between. CDR1 is SGHDN and CDR2 is FVKESK in the germline V gene. The CDR3 sequence is 16 residues long.